A selection of T cell receptor beta chains follows, all from one sample in a study of T cell responses to AZD1222 COVID-19 vaccine. Libraries were prepared by immunoSEQ multiplex PCR; TCRdb keeps only in-frame clonotypes and omits some of them. The profile shows approximately 91,000 clones, about 91% of them singletons. The starting material was peripheral blood, obtained 28 days after the second AZD1222 dose. These receptors were collected from an adult who received the AZD1222 COVID-19 vaccine. The CDR3 runs from the conserved cysteine through the conserved F or W. Fields, in order: V gene, clone size, D gene, J gene, CDR3 protein, CDR3 DNA. The D gene is left open where the match is weak. Not all rows give a size; the values are once, few, many and, for expanded clones, a class.

V gene: TRBV11-2
clone size: NA
D gene: TRBD1
J gene: TRBJ1-1
CDR3 protein: CASSRGQGSTEAFF
CDR3 DNA: TGTGCCAGCAGCCGAGGACAGGGGAGCACTGAAGCTTTCTTT

V gene: TRBV19
clone size: NA
D gene: TRBD1
J gene: TRBJ1-5
CDR3 protein: CASSTGNRGGLQPQHF
CDR3 DNA: TGTGCCAGTAGTACAGGTAACAGGGGTGGGTTGCAGCCCCAGCATTTT

V gene: TRBV5-1
clone size: NA
D gene: TRBD2
J gene: TRBJ2-3
CDR3 protein: CASSLFLAGTDTQYF
CDR3 DNA: TGCGCCAGCAGCTTGTTTCTAGCGGGCACAGATACGCAGTATTTT

V gene: TRBV4-1
clone size: NA
D gene: TRBD1
J gene: TRBJ1-2
CDR3 protein: CASSQGYTGDRGVEYGYTF
CDR3 DNA: TGCGCCAGCAGCCAAGGCTATACCGGAGACAGGGGAGTCGAGTATGGCTACACCTTC

V gene: TRBV28
clone size: once
D gene: TRBD1
J gene: TRBJ1-1
CDR3 protein: CASSWGTGVEAFF
CDR3 DNA: TGTGCCAGCAGTTGGGGGACAGGAGTTGAAGCTTTCTTT

V gene: TRBV24-1
clone size: NA
D gene: NA
J gene: TRBJ1-1
CDR3 protein: CATRDRVSNTEAFF
CDR3 DNA: TGTGCCACCAGAGACAGAGTATCCAACACTGAAGCTTTCTTT

V gene: TRBV28
clone size: NA
D gene: NA
J gene: TRBJ1-2
CDR3 protein: CASSPVTGLSGGYTF
CDR3 DNA: TGTGCCAGCAGTCCCGTGACAGGACTTTCGGGGGGCTACACCTTC

V gene: TRBV19
clone size: NA
D gene: NA
J gene: TRBJ2-3
CDR3 protein: CASRAGRIASTDTQYF
CDR3 DNA: TGTGCCAGTAGGGCCGGACGAATCGCTAGCACAGATACGCAGTATTTT

V gene: TRBV5-7
clone size: NA
D gene: TRBD1
J gene: TRBJ2-7
CDR3 protein: CASSLDTGVPYEQYF
CDR3 DNA: TGTGCCAGCAGCTTGGACACAGGGGTTCCCTACGAGCAGTACTTC

V gene: TRBV5-1
clone size: NA
D gene: NA
J gene: TRBJ1-3
CDR3 protein: CATTNGNTIYF
CDR3 DNA: TGCGCCACCACCAATGGAAACACCATATATTTT

V gene: TRBV20-1
clone size: NA
D gene: TRBD1
J gene: TRBJ2-1
CDR3 protein: CSASTGGGRNEQFF
CDR3 DNA: TGCAGTGCGAGTACAGGGGGCGGACGCAATGAGCAGTTCTTC

V gene: TRBV3-1/TRBV3-2
clone size: NA
D gene: NA
J gene: TRBJ2-1
CDR3 protein: CASSQDRRRQFF
CDR3 DNA: TGTGCCAGCAGCCAAGATCGGCGGCGGCAGTTCTTC

V gene: TRBV5-1
clone size: NA
D gene: TRBD2
J gene: TRBJ2-2
CDR3 protein: CASSPGLAGGGGELFF
CDR3 DNA: TGCGCCAGCAGCCCGGGGCTAGCGGGAGGAGGAGGGGAGCTGTTTTTT

V gene: TRBV20-1
clone size: NA
D gene: NA
J gene: TRBJ1-5
CDR3 protein: CSASPVGSNQPQHF
CDR3 DNA: TGCAGTGCTAGTCCGGTAGGCTCAAATCAGCCCCAGCATTTT

V gene: TRBV12-5
clone size: NA
D gene: TRBD2
J gene: TRBJ2-7
CDR3 protein: CASGLVVSDLTSGRAENEQYF
CDR3 DNA: TGTGCTAGTGGTTTGGTAGTAAGCGATCTGACTAGCGGGAGGGCTGAAAACGAGCAGTACTTC

V gene: TRBV7-2
clone size: NA
D gene: NA
J gene: TRBJ1-4
CDR3 protein: CASSLSPGNEKLFF
CDR3 DNA: TGTGCCAGCAGCTTATCCCCGGGGAATGAAAAACTGTTTTTT

V gene: TRBV5-1
clone size: NA
D gene: TRBD1
J gene: TRBJ2-3
CDR3 protein: CASSSGTGFTDTQYF
CDR3 DNA: TGCGCCAGCAGCTCCGGGACAGGGTTCACAGATACGCAGTATTTT

V gene: TRBV20-1
clone size: once
D gene: NA
J gene: TRBJ2-7
CDR3 protein: CSASRALVGEQYF
CDR3 DNA: TGCAGTGCTAGTAGGGCCTTGGTAGGCGAGCAGTACTTC

V gene: TRBV20-1
clone size: NA
D gene: NA
J gene: TRBJ2-1
CDR3 protein: CSAPQANGQFF
CDR3 DNA: TGCAGTGCCCCTCAGGCCAATGGGCAGTTCTTC

V gene: TRBV6-2/TRBV6-3
clone size: NA
D gene: NA
J gene: TRBJ2-1
CDR3 protein: CASSYSSTSRPEQFF
CDR3 DNA: TGTGCCAGCAGTTACTCGTCAACTAGTCGCCCTGAGCAGTTCTTC

V gene: TRBV6-6
clone size: NA
D gene: TRBD1
J gene: TRBJ1-2
CDR3 protein: CASSGRDSNYGYTF
CDR3 DNA: TGTGCCAGCAGTGGCCGGGACAGTAACTATGGCTACACCTTC

V gene: TRBV6-5
clone size: NA
D gene: NA
J gene: TRBJ1-1
CDR3 protein: CASSYSGSKAFF
CDR3 DNA: TGTGCCAGCAGTTACTCTGGTTCTAAAGCTTTCTTT

V gene: TRBV28
clone size: NA
D gene: NA
J gene: TRBJ1-5
CDR3 protein: CASSLSGHVRPQHF
CDR3 DNA: TGTGCCAGCAGTTTGTCCGGACACGTTAGGCCCCAGCATTTT

V gene: TRBV7-9
clone size: NA
D gene: NA
J gene: TRBJ2-1
CDR3 protein: CASTETGSYNEQFF
CDR3 DNA: TGTGCCAGCACCGAAACAGGTTCCTACAATGAGCAGTTCTTC

V gene: TRBV19
clone size: NA
D gene: NA
J gene: TRBJ1-1
CDR3 protein: CASRGREWDGTEAFF
CDR3 DNA: TGTGCCAGTAGGGGAAGAGAATGGGACGGAACTGAAGCTTTCTTT

V gene: TRBV5-6
clone size: NA
D gene: NA
J gene: TRBJ1-6
CDR3 protein: CASSQISSYNSPLHF
CDR3 DNA: TGTGCCAGCAGCCAGATAAGCTCCTATAATTCACCCCTCCACTTT

V gene: TRBV28
clone size: NA
D gene: NA
J gene: TRBJ1-1
CDR3 protein: CASSPGKGGRNTEAFF
CDR3 DNA: TGTGCCAGCAGTCCGGGGAAAGGGGGGAGGAACACTGAAGCTTTCTTT

V gene: TRBV6-4
clone size: NA
D gene: NA
J gene: TRBJ2-1
CDR3 protein: CASSDGAGRHNEQFF
CDR3 DNA: TGTGCCAGCAGTGACGGGGCGGGCAGACACAATGAGCAGTTCTTC

V gene: TRBV28
clone size: NA
D gene: TRBD1
J gene: TRBJ2-7
CDR3 protein: CASSLRTGWQYF
CDR3 DNA: TGTGCCAGCAGTTTGAGGACAGGGTGGCAGTACTTC

V gene: TRBV30
clone size: NA
D gene: TRBD2
J gene: TRBJ2-7
CDR3 protein: CAWQPPGLAGGMGEQYF
CDR3 DNA: TGTGCCTGGCAACCTCCCGGACTAGCGGGAGGAATGGGAGAGCAGTACTTC

V gene: TRBV11-1
clone size: once
D gene: TRBD1
J gene: TRBJ2-7
CDR3 protein: CASSRGQGHYEQYF
CDR3 DNA: TGTGCCAGCAGCAGGGGACAGGGACACTACGAGCAGTACTTC

V gene: TRBV9
clone size: NA
D gene: NA
J gene: TRBJ2-7
CDR3 protein: CASSVVWWWGSYEQYF
CDR3 DNA: TGTGCCAGCAGCGTAGTTTGGTGGTGGGGGTCCTACGAGCAGTACTTC

V gene: TRBV28
clone size: NA
D gene: TRBD1
J gene: TRBJ1-4
CDR3 protein: CASSSQDRAGEKLFF
CDR3 DNA: TGTGCCAGCAGTTCCCAGGACAGGGCTGGTGAAAAACTGTTTTTT

V gene: TRBV27
clone size: few
D gene: TRBD1
J gene: TRBJ2-7
CDR3 protein: CASSFGTGAFYEQYF
CDR3 DNA: TGTGCCAGCAGTTTCGGGACAGGGGCTTTCTACGAGCAGTACTTC

V gene: TRBV19
clone size: NA
D gene: NA
J gene: TRBJ2-1
CDR3 protein: CASTPLTPPGRDEQFF
CDR3 DNA: TGTGCCAGTACACCCCTCACCCCCCCAGGTCGAGATGAGCAGTTCTTC

V gene: TRBV5-1
clone size: NA
D gene: NA
J gene: TRBJ2-6
CDR3 protein: CASSSGVGLGTGANVLTF
CDR3 DNA: TGCGCCAGCAGCTCTGGAGTCGGGTTAGGAACTGGGGCCAACGTCCTGACTTTC

V gene: TRBV6-5
clone size: NA
D gene: TRBD2
J gene: TRBJ2-2
CDR3 protein: CASMGREMGAGELFF
CDR3 DNA: TGTGCCAGCATGGGGCGGGAGATGGGCGCCGGGGAGCTGTTTTTT

V gene: TRBV5-1
clone size: NA
D gene: NA
J gene: TRBJ2-6
CDR3 protein: CASSRSGGLGVSGANVLTF
CDR3 DNA: TGCGCCAGCAGCCGGAGTGGGGGTTTAGGGGTCTCTGGGGCCAACGTCCTGACTTTC

V gene: TRBV13
clone size: NA
D gene: NA
J gene: TRBJ2-1
CDR3 protein: CASSHRTASYNEQFF
CDR3 DNA: TGTGCCAGCAGCCATCGGACAGCTAGCTACAATGAGCAGTTCTTC

V gene: TRBV28
clone size: NA
D gene: NA
J gene: TRBJ1-2
CDR3 protein: CASSWEGRSGYTF
CDR3 DNA: TGTGCCAGCAGTTGGGAGGGGAGATCTGGCTACACCTTC

V gene: TRBV19
clone size: few
D gene: TRBD1
J gene: TRBJ1-6
CDR3 protein: CASTRTGLNSPLHF
CDR3 DNA: TGTGCCAGTACCAGGACAGGGTTGAATTCACCCCTCCACTTT

V gene: TRBV9
clone size: NA
D gene: NA
J gene: TRBJ1-6
CDR3 protein: CASSARDVILNSPLHF
CDR3 DNA: TGTGCCAGCAGCGCGAGGGACGTGATACTTAATTCACCCCTCCACTTT

V gene: TRBV11-3
clone size: NA
D gene: TRBD1
J gene: TRBJ1-1
CDR3 protein: CASSLGTGNTEAFF
CDR3 DNA: TGTGCCAGCAGCCTGGGGACAGGAAACACTGAAGCTTTCTTT

V gene: TRBV9
clone size: once
D gene: NA
J gene: TRBJ2-2
CDR3 protein: CASSVDGDTGELFF
CDR3 DNA: TGTGCCAGCAGCGTAGACGGGGACACCGGGGAGCTGTTTTTT

V gene: TRBV29-1
clone size: NA
D gene: NA
J gene: TRBJ1-2
CDR3 protein: CSVAQGNYGYTF
CDR3 DNA: TGCAGCGTTGCACAGGGTAACTATGGCTACACCTTC